Listed below are T cell receptor beta chains from one sample, sequenced in a study of vaccination effects on CD4 cells after COVID-19. The antigens for these receptors are not known. Assay used: immunoSEQ multiplex PCR; TCRdb lists only in-frame clones, some missing. The sample carries 40,000 to 45,000 clones, around 81% recorded once. The specimen comprised CD4+ T cells from PBMCs cultured with SARS-CoV-2 spike peptides, sampled before COVID-19 vaccination. These receptors came from a human donor who received a COVID-19 vaccine. Each CDR3 is given with its conserved first and last residue.

v_gene,j_gene,CDR3aa
TRBV24-1,TRBJ2-3,CATSDPLGLAETDTQYF
TRBV7-2,TRBJ2-2,CASRGQGLGELFF
TRBV7-7,TRBJ2-1,CASSLGVTPFGEQFF
TRBV10-3,TRBJ1-2,CAISDRTGWAGEPTF
TRBV28,TRBJ1-6,CASGSDGTVNSPLHF
TRBV28,TRBJ2-1,CASSTSGTGFYNEQFF
TRBV20-1,TRBJ1-2,CIPETYGYTF
TRBV7-9,TRBJ1-2,CASSLSRTDPYGYTF
TRBV4-3,TRBJ1-3,CASRQGNTIYF
TRBV7-9,TRBJ1-2,CASSLSGISYGYTF
TRBV19,TRBJ1-5,CASSPDGGANQPQHF
TRBV6-1,TRBJ2-5,CASSEGRGQETQYF
TRBV3-1/TRBV3-2,TRBJ2-4,CASSHRGQGADQYF
TRBV19,TRBJ2-3,CASTIGGTDTQYF
TRBV28,TRBJ1-4,CASSSGGQNEKLFF
TRBV7-7,TRBJ1-1,CASSLDTNTEAFF
TRBV12-5,TRBJ1-4,CASGSLDEKLFF
TRBV6-5,TRBJ2-2,CASSSGPVGELFF
TRBV7-2,TRBJ1-1,CASSFDQWATEAFF
TRBV5-4,TRBJ1-4,CASRERPTGDEKLFF
TRBV10-2,TRBJ2-6,CASSESGGSGANVLTF
TRBV6-1,TRBJ1-1,CASSPGRVGTEAFF
TRBV7-9,TRBJ2-5,CASSLPAQETQYF
TRBV19,TRBJ1-5,CASSMDGPNQPQHF
TRBV5-6,TRBJ1-4,CASSLGQTFATNEKLFF
TRBV19,TRBJ1-6,CASSMLGPQGGSPLHF
TRBV15,TRBJ1-6,CATSREGGVPPLHF
TRBV6-2/TRBV6-3,TRBJ1-1,CASSSTGVEAFF
TRBV30,TRBJ2-5,CAWTSGGPQETQYF
TRBV6-5,TRBJ1-2,CASSWDRLYGYTF
TRBV6-4,TRBJ2-5,CASSELAGTTQYF
TRBV5-5,TRBJ2-3,CASSLRATDTQYF
TRBV6-6,TRBJ1-5,CASSPGGQDQPQHF
TRBV5-4,TRBJ2-1,CASSLVAGNEQFF
TRBV19,TRBJ1-2,CAVRGYGYTF
TRBV19,TRBJ2-5,CASMRGGGETQYF
TRBV24-1,TRBJ2-5,CATSGRGWETQYF
TRBV2,TRBJ1-1,CASSAQQDTEAFF
TRBV19,TRBJ2-3,CASSTGQGVGDTQYF
TRBV24-1,TRBJ1-5,CATSDSGNGNQPQHF
TRBV2,TRBJ1-6,CASSGDGLSNSPLHF
TRBV7-2,TRBJ1-1,CASRRTPEGTEAFF
TRBV5-4,TRBJ1-1,CASSFGGATEAFF
TRBV7-3,TRBJ1-1,CASSPTPGRNTEAFF
TRBV20-1,TRBJ2-3,CSASWEVTDTQYF
TRBV6-1,TRBJ2-5,CASSDRFGGPGVETQYF
TRBV5-1,TRBJ2-5,CASSIQETQYF
TRBV2,TRBJ2-5,CASYETRETQYF
TRBV5-1,TRBJ1-2,CASRKTGGNYGYTF
TRBV3-1/TRBV3-2,TRBJ1-1,CASSFGTGNTEAFF
TRBV19,TRBJ2-5,CASRKFTNSETQYF
TRBV6-2/TRBV6-3,TRBJ2-3,CASSYPGLASSGDTQYF
TRBV3-1/TRBV3-2,TRBJ2-2,CASSQDIGGTGELFF